This T cell receptor beta chain was recorded in a study of cytotoxic CD8 clonotypes in ibrutinib-treated CLL. Here immunoSEQ multiplex PCR was the method, and the copy in TCRdb shows in-frame clones only, minus some. The data hold roughly 180,000 clones, with about four fifths observed a single time. Deletions cut 3 bases from V and 1 base from J, with 9 bases between. The CDR3 spans 14 residues. Germline lookup yields CDR1 SEHNR and CDR2 FQNEAQ (reference sequence). The sequence was collected from a human donor with chronic lymphocytic leukemia. The genes are TRBV7-9 and TRBJ2-5; possible D gene TRBD1, 5 bases. The source material was PBMCs, sampled after 24 months of ibrutinib treatment. The CDR3 sequence: CASSLTEAQETQYF. Written as DNA, the CDR3 is TGTGCCAGCAGCTTGACAGAAGCCCAAGAGACCCAGTACTTC.